This record concerns one T cell receptor beta chain sequence. These data come from a study of CD8 T cells in Susac syndrome. CD8+ and CD4+ T cells from blood underwent TCR beta sequencing. Matching for age and sex applied to the controls, who were healthy donors. TEMRA cells were FACS-enriched, and CD8+ and CD4+ T cells were isolated negatively. Trimming pared 9 bases from V and 8 bases from J, leaving 13 bases between. This CDR3 contains 11 residues. The V gene's germline CDR1 is LNHDA and CDR2 SQIVND (reference sequence). Reverse transcription of about 0.45 to 1 ug RNA was carried out with random hexamers. TCRdb passed the immunoSEQ multiplex PCR reads through MiXCR, listing each CDR3 protein once. Among approximately 100,000 distinct CDR3 sequences listed, about nine tenths were seen once.

The rearrangement links TRBV19 to TRBJ1-2; D call uncertain. The receptor was derived from a human donor in good health. Source material: CD8+ T cells from PBMCs. DNA for the CDR3: TGTGCCAGCCACCAGCCGGGCGGCTACACCTTC. This sequence encodes CASHQPGGYTF.